The 20 T cell receptor beta chains given below trace back to one sample, sequenced in a study of regulatory T cells in long-lasting Graves disease. According to the study, TCR beta libraries were built with iRepertoire HTBI primers and CDR3-region Arm-PCR. TCRdb analysed the multiplex PCR reads with MiXCR anew, one entry per CDR3 protein. This table has roughly 300,000 distinct CDR3 sequences, 15% to 20% appearing once. Time point of the sample: persistent/refractory GD, antithyroid drugs over 5 years with positive TRAb. The TCR library used RNA extracted from PBMCs. The sequenced sample was peripheral blood mononuclear cells (PBMCs), obtained when the disease was refractory, from a patient treated with antithyroid drugs. These receptors came from a female donor with Graves disease.

This clonotype was found many times. V gene TRBV12-3 or TRBV12-4 combines with J gene TRBJ2-2; D not certain. Trimming shortened V by 8 bases and J by 4 bases, and 14 bases separated the two germline ends. The CDR3 runs 14 residues. The CDR3 DNA reads TGTGCCAGCGGTACAGCTTCCCCCACCGGGGAGCTGTTTTTT. As protein: CASGTASPTGELFF.

This clonotype appeared a few times. This chain connects TRBV12-3 or TRBV12-4 to TRBJ1-2, with TRBD1 matching over 7 bases. V lost 2 bases, J lost 2 bases, and 14 bases stayed unmatched. CDR3 length: 18 amino acids. CDR3 in amino acids: CASSLFEETGTSNYGYTF. CDR3 sequence (DNA): TGTGCCAGCAGTTTATTTGAAGAGACAGGGACATCGAACTATGGCTACACCTTC.

V usage is TRBV6-2 or TRBV6-3 and J usage is TRBJ1-4, with D perhaps matching TRBD1 (6 bases). V was shortened by 5 bases and J by 7 bases, with 14 bases between the two germline ends. The CDR3 extends over 14 amino acids. Germline V gene sequence: CDR1 MNHEY, CDR2 SVGEGT. In DNA form, the CDR3 reads TGTGCCAGCAGTGTCGCGGGGGGCTCTGAAAAACTGTTTTTT. Translated, it gives CASSVAGGSEKLFF.

This clonotype was counted ten times or more. The chain is built from TRBV15 and TRBJ2-7; the D gene is possibly TRBD2 (6 bases). The CDR3 covers 13 residues. Per the germline V gene, CDR1 is LNHNV and CDR2 is YYDKDF (reference sequence). V was cut by 0 bases and J by 5 bases, with 8 bases left in between. Written as DNA, the CDR3 is TGTGCCACCAGCAGAGATGCGGGAAACGAGCAGTACTTC. Its translation is CATSRDAGNEQYF.

This clonotype was counted ten times or more. The chain employs TRBV7-2 and TRBJ1-2; 7 nucleotides match TRBD1. Germline lookup yields CDR1 SGHTA and CDR2 FQGNSA. The CDR3 is 15 residues long. The V gene end was trimmed by 4 bases and the J gene end by 4 bases; junction bases not matched to a gene: 9. CDR3 coding DNA: TGTGCCAGCAGCTCCCCCCCGGCAGGGGGCTATGGCTACACCTTC. It is translated as CASSSPPAGGYGYTF. The complete variable domain, with remaining parts taken from reference TRBV7-2 and TRBJ1-2, reads GAGVSQSPSNKVTEKGKDVELRCDPISGHTALYWYRQSLGQGLEFLIYFQGNSAPDKSGLPSDRFSAERTGGSVSTLTIQRTQQEDSAVYLCASSSPPAGGYGYTFGSGTRLTVV.

At least ten counts were recorded for this clonotype. V usage is TRBV5-1 and J usage is TRBJ2-7; D is unresolved. Trimming left V 3 bases short and J 5 bases short, with 9 bases between. The CDR3 has 12 amino acids. From germline, CDR1 is SGHRS and CDR2 YFSETQ. The CDR3 sequence: CASSSLSDEQYF. The DNA of the CDR3 is TGCGCCAGCAGCTCCCTTAGTGACGAGCAGTACTTC.

This clonotype was counted many times. J is TRBJ1-2 and V is TRBV20-1; D remains ambiguous. This CDR3 spans 10 amino acids. Deletions cut 0 bases from V and 8 bases from J, with 4 bases between. Germline CDR1 reads DFQATT; CDR2 reads SNEGSKA (reference sequence). CDR3 DNA sequence: TGCAGTGCTAGAGATTCCGGCTACACCTTC. It is translated as CSARDSGYTF.

The sample holds many counts of this clonotype. This chain connects TRBV2 to TRBJ1-5; weak D call: TRBD1 (6 bases). The CDR3 sequence is 15 residues long. Germline CDR1 reads SNHLY; CDR2 reads FYNNEI. Trimming removed 6 bases from V and 0 bases from J, with 12 bases in between. CDR3 coding DNA: TGTGCCAGCAGAAGCCGACAGGATAGCAATCAGCCCCAGCATTTT. It is translated as CASRSRQDSNQPQHF.

The CDR3 DNA sequence: TGTGCCAGCAGCTTTCGGGACTATTCGTTCGAGACCCAGTACTTC. Encoded protein: CASSFRDYSFETQYF. V and J are TRBV7-2 and TRBJ2-5, with 7 bases lining up with TRBD2. Germline CDR1 SGHTA, CDR2 FQGNSA. This CDR3 has 15 residues. Germline trimming cut 3 bases from V and 5 bases from J; bases unmatched to any gene: 9.

This rearrangement joins TRBV19 to TRBJ1-5; tentatively, D is TRBD1 (6 bases). Germline values: CDR1 LNHDA, CDR2 SQIVND (reference sequence). The ends were cut back, 6 bases at V and 2 bases at J, with 17 bases in the middle. The CDR3 runs to 16 residues. The CDR3 coding sequence is TGTGCCAGTAGGTTTGCGGGGGGCAGTGGCAATCAGCCCCAGCATTTT. It is translated as CASRFAGGSGNQPQHF.

This clonotype was counted a few times. V gene TRBV18 combines with J gene TRBJ2-5; D is unresolved. The V and J ends lost 1 base and 2 bases respectively, with 17 bases between them. CDR3 size: 17 residues. CDR1 KGHSH and CDR2 LQKENI come from the germline V gene. This chain's CDR3 is CASSPQRRHSEQETQYF. CDR3 nucleotide sequence: TGTGCCAGCTCACCACAGAGACGGCACAGCGAACAAGAGACCCAGTACTTC.

Ten or more counts support this clonotype. The genes are TRBV20-1 and TRBJ1-2; 9 bases map to TRBD1. The germline V gene has CDR1 DFQATT and CDR2 SNEGSKA (reference sequence). V lost 5 bases and J lost 5; bases outside the gene matches: 6. The CDR3 extends over 13 amino acids. For the CDR3, the DNA is TGCAGTGCTCAACAGGGGGCAGGGTATGGCTACACCTTC. Protein product: CSAQQGAGYGYTF.

In its sample, this clonotype was seen many times. The J gene is TRBJ2-5, the V gene TRBV11-2; no firm D call. In germline, CDR1 is SGHAT, CDR2 FQNNGV. CDR3 size: 15 residues. Trimming took 1 base from V and 2 from J, leaving 11 bases between them. Written as DNA, the CDR3 is TGTGCCAGCAGCTTAGCAACGACGAGGCAAGAGACCCAGTACTTC. As protein: CASSLATTRQETQYF.

In its sample, this clonotype was seen many times. The chain combines TRBV3-1 with TRBJ2-5; 10 nucleotides agree with TRBD2. Per the germline V gene, CDR1 is LGHDT and CDR2 is YNNKEL (reference sequence). This CDR3 region has 14 residues. The V and J ends lost 7 bases and 3 bases, in that order; junction bases with no gene match: 5. Here the CDR3 reads CASTPGTSEETQYF. The CDR3 nucleotides read TGTGCCAGCACACCCGGGACTAGCGAAGAGACCCAGTACTTC.

This clonotype has a count of ten or more. A read error may be the cause here, since a much bigger clone is one base away. The gene calls are TRBV28 and TRBJ2-7, with TRBD2 identical over 8 bases. The CDR3 is 16 residues long. Germline lookup yields CDR1 MDHEN and CDR2 SYDVKM. The CDR3 bases are TGTGCCAGCAGCCTATTAAGCGGCGGGAGGCACTACGGGCAGTACTTC. Amino acid sequence: CASSLLSGGRHYGQYF.

The chain uses TRBV7-6 and TRBJ2-1; 15 bases map to TRBD2. Germline-derived CDR1 and CDR2 are SGHVS and FNYEAQ. The length of the CDR3 is 15 residues. The trim removed 4 bases at V and 10 bases at J, leaving 5 bases unmatched. The CDR3 region is CASSSPGLAGGEQFF. The CDR3 DNA follows: TGTGCCAGCAGCTCCCCGGGACTAGCGGGGGGAGAGCAGTTCTTC.

This clonotype was seen a few times. The rearrangement joins TRBV11-2 to TRBJ1-3; 9 nucleotides match TRBD1. The CDR3 covers 15 residues. The germline V gene has CDR1 SGHAT and CDR2 FQNNGV. V dropped 1 base and J dropped 4; count of bases not matched to a gene: 2. The CDR3 DNA is TGTGCCAGCAGCTTAGCCGGGACAGGGGGAAACACCATATATTTT. It specifies CASSLAGTGGNTIYF.

The chain links TRBV19 to TRBJ2-7; D might be TRBD1 (6 bases). Germline V gene sequence: CDR1 LNHDA, CDR2 SQIVND (reference sequence). This CDR3 has 16 amino acids. Trimming stripped 1 base from V and 2 bases from J, with 15 bases between. The CDR3 bases are TGTGCCAGTAGTATAGGAGGTACAACAGGGACCTACGAGCAGTACTTC. Translation gives CASSIGGTTGTYEQYF. Together with reference TRBV19 and TRBJ2-7, the CDR3 gives the full variable domain: DGGITQSPKYLFRKEGQNVTLSCEQNLNHDAMYWYRQDPGQGLRLIYYSQIVNDFQKGDIAEGYSVSREKKESFPLTVTSAQKNPTAFYLCASSIGGTTGTYEQYFGPGTRLTVT.

V usage is TRBV7-2 and J usage is TRBJ2-7, with 7 nucleotides matching TRBD1. V lost 2 bases and J lost 6; bases outside the gene matches: 13. Germline assignment: CDR1 SGHTA and CDR2 FQGNSA. The CDR3 covers 16 residues. CDR3 bases: TGTGCCAGCAGCTTATCTTCCGGACAGGAGCTCTCCGAGCAGTACTTC. This codes for CASSLSSGQELSEQYF. Full variable domain (remainder filled in from reference TRBV7-2 and TRBJ2-7): GAGVSQSPSNKVTEKGKDVELRCDPISGHTALYWYRQSLGQGLEFLIYFQGNSAPDKSGLPSDRFSAERTGGSVSTLTIQRTQQEDSAVYLCASSLSSGQELSEQYFGPGTRLTVT.

The chain uses TRBV6-5 and TRBJ1-5; TRBD1 matches at 7 bases. The CDR3 runs 15 residues. Trimming at V came to 0 bases and at J to 3 bases, leaving 2 bases not matched to a gene. The V gene's germline CDR1 is MNHEY and CDR2 SVGAGI. CDR3 residues: CASSYSTGNNQPQHF. DNA of the CDR3: TGTGCCAGCAGTTACTCGACAGGGAACAATCAGCCCCAGCATTTT.